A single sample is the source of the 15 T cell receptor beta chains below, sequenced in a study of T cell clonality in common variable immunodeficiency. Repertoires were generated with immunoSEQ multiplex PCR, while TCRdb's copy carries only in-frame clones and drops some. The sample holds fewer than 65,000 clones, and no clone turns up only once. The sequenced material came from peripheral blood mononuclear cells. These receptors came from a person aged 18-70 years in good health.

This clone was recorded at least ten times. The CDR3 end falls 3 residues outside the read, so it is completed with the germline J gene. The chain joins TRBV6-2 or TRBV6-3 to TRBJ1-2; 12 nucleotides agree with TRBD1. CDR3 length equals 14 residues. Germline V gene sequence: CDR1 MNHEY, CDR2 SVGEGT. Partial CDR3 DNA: TGTGCCAGCAGCCCAGCCGGGACAGGGGGCGGC. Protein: CASSPAGTGGG. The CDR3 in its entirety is CASSPAGTGGGYTF.

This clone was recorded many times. Incomplete CDR3 DNA: TGCAGCGCAACACTAAACACCGGGGAG. As protein: CSATLNTGE. The whole CDR3 sequence reads CSATLNTGELFF. J is TRBJ2-2 and V is TRBV29-1, with unresolved D. Read data end 3 residues before the CDR3 end; the end is taken from the germline J gene. Germline V gives CDR1 SQVTM, CDR2 ANQGSEA. CDR3 length equals 12 residues. The germline V and J ends were trimmed by 7 bases and 2 bases, with 8 bases remaining between them.

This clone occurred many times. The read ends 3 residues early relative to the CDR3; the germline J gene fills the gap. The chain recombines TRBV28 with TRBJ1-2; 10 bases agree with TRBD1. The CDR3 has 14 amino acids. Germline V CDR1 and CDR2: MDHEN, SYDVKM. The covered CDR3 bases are TGTGCCAGCAGTACTGACAGGGGGCTTAACGGC. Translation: CASSTDRGLNG. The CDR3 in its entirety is CASSTDRGLNGYTF.

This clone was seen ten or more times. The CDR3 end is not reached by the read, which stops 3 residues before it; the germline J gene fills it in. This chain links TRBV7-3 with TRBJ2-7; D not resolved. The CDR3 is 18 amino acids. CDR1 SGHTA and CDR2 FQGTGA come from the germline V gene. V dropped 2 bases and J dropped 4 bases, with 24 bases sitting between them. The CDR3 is CASSLLDLESISGYEQYF. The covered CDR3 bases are TGTGCCAGCAGCTTACTCGACCTGGAAAGTATATCCGGGTACGAG.

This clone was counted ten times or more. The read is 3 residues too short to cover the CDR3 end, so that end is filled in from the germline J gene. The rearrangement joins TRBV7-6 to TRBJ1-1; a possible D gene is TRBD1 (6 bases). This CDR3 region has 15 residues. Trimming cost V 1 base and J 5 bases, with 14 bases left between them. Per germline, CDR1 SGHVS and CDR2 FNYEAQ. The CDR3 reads CASSLDVQGGTEAFF. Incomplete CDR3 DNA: TGTGCCAGCAGCTTAGACGTTCAAGGGGGTACTGAA.

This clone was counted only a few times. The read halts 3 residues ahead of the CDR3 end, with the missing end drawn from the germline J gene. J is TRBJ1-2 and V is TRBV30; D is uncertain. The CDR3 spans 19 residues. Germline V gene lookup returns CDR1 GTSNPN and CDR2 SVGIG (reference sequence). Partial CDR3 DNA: TGTGCCTGGAGTGTACATGAGACTACTATTCGTTGGGTATCCAATGAC. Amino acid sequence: CAWSVHETTIRWVSND. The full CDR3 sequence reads CAWSVHETTIRWVSNDYTF.

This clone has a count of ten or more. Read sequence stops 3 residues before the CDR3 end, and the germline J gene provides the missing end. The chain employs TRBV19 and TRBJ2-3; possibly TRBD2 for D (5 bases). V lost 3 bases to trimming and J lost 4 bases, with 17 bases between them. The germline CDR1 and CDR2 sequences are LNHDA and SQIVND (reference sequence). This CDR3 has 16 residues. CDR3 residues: CASSIAGLEISDTQYF. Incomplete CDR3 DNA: TGTGCCAGTAGTATCGCCGGACTGGAGATATCAGATACG.

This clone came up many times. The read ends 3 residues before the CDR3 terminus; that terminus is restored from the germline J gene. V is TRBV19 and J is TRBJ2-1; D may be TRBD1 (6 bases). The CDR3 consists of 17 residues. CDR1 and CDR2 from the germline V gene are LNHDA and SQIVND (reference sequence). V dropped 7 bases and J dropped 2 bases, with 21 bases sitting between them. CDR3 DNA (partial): TGTGCCAGTACCCCTACCCTTCAAGACAGGCCCTACAATGAG. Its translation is CASTPTLQDRPYNE. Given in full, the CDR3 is CASTPTLQDRPYNEQFF.

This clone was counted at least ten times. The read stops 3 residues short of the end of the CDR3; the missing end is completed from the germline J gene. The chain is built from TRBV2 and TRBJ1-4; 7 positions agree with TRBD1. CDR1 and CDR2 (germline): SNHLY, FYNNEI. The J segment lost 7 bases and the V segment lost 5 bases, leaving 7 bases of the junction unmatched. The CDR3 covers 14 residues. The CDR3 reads CASSPDRDSEKLFF. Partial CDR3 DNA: TGTGCCAGCAGTCCCGACAGGGACAGTGAAAAA.

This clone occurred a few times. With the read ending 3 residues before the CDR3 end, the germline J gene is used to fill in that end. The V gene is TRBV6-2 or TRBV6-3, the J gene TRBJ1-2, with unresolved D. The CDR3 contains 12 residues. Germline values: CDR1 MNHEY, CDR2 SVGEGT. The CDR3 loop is CASSPSSDTYTF. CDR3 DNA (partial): TGTGCCAGCAGTCCGTCCTCAGATACC.

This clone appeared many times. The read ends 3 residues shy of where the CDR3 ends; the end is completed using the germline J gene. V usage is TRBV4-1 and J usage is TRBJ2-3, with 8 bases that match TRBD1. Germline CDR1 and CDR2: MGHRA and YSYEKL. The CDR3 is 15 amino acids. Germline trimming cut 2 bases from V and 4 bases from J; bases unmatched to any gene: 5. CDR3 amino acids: CASSQFTGGADTQYF. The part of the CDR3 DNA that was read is TGCGCCAGCAGCCAATTTACAGGGGGAGCAGATACG.

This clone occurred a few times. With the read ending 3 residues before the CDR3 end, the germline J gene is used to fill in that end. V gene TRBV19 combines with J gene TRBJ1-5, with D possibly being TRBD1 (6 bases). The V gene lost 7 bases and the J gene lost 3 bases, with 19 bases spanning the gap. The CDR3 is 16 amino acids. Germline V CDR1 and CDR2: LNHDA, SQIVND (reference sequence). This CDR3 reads CASTQGWADVNQPQHF. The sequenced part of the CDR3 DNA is TGTGCCAGTACACAGGGATGGGCGGATGTCAATCAGCCC.

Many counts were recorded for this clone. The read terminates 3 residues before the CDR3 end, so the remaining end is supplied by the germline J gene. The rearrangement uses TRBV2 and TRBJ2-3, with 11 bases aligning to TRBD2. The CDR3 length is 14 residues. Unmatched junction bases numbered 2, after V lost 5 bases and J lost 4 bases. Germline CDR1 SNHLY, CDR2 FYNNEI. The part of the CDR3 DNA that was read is TGTGCCAGCAGTTCTAGCGGGAGGCCAGATACG. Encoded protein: CASSSSGRPDT. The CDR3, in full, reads CASSSSGRPDTQYF.

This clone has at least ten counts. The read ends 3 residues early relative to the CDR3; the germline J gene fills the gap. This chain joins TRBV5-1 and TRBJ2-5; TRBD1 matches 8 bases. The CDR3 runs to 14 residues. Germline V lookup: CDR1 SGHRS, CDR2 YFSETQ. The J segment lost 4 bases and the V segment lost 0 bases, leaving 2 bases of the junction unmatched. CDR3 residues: CASSLGTGLETQYF. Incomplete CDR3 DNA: TGCGCCAGCAGCTTGGGGACAGGGTTAGAGACC.

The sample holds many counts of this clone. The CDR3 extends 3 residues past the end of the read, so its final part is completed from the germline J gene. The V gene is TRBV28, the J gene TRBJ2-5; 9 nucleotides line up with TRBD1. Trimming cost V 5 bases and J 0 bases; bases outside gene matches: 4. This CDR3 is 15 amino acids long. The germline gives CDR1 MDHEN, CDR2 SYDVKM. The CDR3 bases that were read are TGTGCCAGCAGTAGGACAGGGGCCTACCAAGAGACC. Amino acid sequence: CASSRTGAYQET. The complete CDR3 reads CASSRTGAYQETQYF.